This T cell receptor (beta chain) was identified during a study of OX40 agonist ivuxolimab in advanced cancers. Produced via immunoSEQ multiplex PCR; TCRdb's table is partial and in-frame only. The sample includes 40,000 to 60,000 clones, around nine tenths of them seen just once. This sequence originates from an adult with an advanced solid tumor such as melanoma, head and neck, liver or kidney cancer. The specimen was CD4+ or CD8+ T cells sorted from blood, collected in a trial of the OX40 agonist ivuxolimab.

DNA for the CDR3: TGTGCCAGCAGCCCCCCGACGGAGAACTACGAGCAGTACTTC. It translates to CASSPPTENYEQYF. The V gene is TRBV7-9, the J gene TRBJ2-7; D not resolved. This CDR3 region has 14 residues. Deletions cut 5 bases from V and 3 bases from J, with 14 bases between. Per germline, CDR1 SEHNR and CDR2 FQNEAQ (reference sequence). Using reference TRBV7-9 and TRBJ2-7 for the parts outside the CDR3, the full variable domain is DTGVSQNPRHKITKRGQNVTFRCDPISEHNRLYWYRQTLGQGPEFLTYFQNEAQLEKSRLLSDRFSAERPKGSFSTLEIQRTEQGDSAMYLCASSPPTENYEQYFGPGTRLTVT.